One sample yielded the 14 T cell receptor beta chains listed below, sequenced in a study of beta chain features in type 1 diabetes. Overall study findings and caveats: Researchers report that Type 1 diabetes patients had moderately but significantly shorter TCRB CDR3s across all four CD4+ subsets.

Isolated RNA was reverse transcribed in full, so expressed TCRB transcripts were sequenced. Libraries were prepared by immunoSEQ multiplex PCR; TCRdb keeps only in-frame clonotypes and omits some of them. The table shows around 360,000 clones, with around 12% occurring only once. For these TCRs, the target antigens are not known. The material sequenced was naive CD4+ T cells from blood. Every receptor here comes from a woman younger than 30 with type 1 diabetes.

This clone has only a few counts. This CDR3 is also generated by other DNA sequences in the sample. The rearrangement joins TRBV18 to TRBJ2-7; a weak D match, TRBD1 (6 bases). Germline lookup yields CDR1 KGHSH and CDR2 LQKENI. The CDR3 loop spans 14 amino acids. V lost 1 base and J lost 1, with 8 bases in between. The DNA of the CDR3 is TGTGCCAGCTCACCACGTGACAGGTCCTACGAGCAGTACTTC. It yields the protein CASSPRDRSYEQYF.

The rearrangement uses TRBV7-2 and TRBJ2-7, with TRBD2 matching over 12 bases. Per the germline V gene, CDR1 is SGHTA and CDR2 is FQGNSA. Losses at the gene ends were 4 bases for V and 4 bases for J; bases not matched to a gene: 17. The CDR3 sequence is 19 residues long. CDR3 region: CASSYPRASGRAGRYEQYF. For the CDR3, the DNA is TGTGCCAGCAGCTACCCGAGAGCTAGCGGGAGGGCCGGGCGATACGAGCAGTACTTC.

The chain couples TRBV5-1 to TRBJ2-7, with a possible D match to TRBD1 (6 bases). CDR3 length: 14 amino acids. The V gene's germline CDR1 is SGHRS and CDR2 YFSETQ. The V end lost 2 bases, the J end lost 2 bases, and 11 bases lay between the germline ends. The DNA of the CDR3 is TGCGCCAGCAGCTTTTCAGGGGTTACCTACGAGCAGTACTTC. Amino acids: CASSFSGVTYEQYF.

A few counts support this clone. This sequence joins TRBV20-1 and TRBJ2-7; 7 bases are a match to TRBD2. Trimming at V came to 3 bases and at J to 6 bases, leaving 2 bases not matched to a gene. This CDR3 is built from 11 residues. CDR1 is DFQATT and CDR2 is SNEGSKA in the germline V gene (reference sequence). The CDR3 reads CSARGGSEQYF. CDR3 nucleotides: TGCAGTGCTAGGGGCGGGAGCGAGCAGTACTTC.

This chain links TRBV6-6 with TRBJ2-7, with TRBD1 as a possible D gene (6 bases). The CDR3 is made up of 13 amino acids. Per germline, CDR1 MNHNY and CDR2 SVGAGI (reference sequence). V was trimmed by 6 bases and J by 1 base, leaving 10 bases between them. CDR3 bases: TGTGCCAGCAGCTCTGGACAGTCCTACGAGCAGTACTTC. Translated, it gives CASSSGQSYEQYF.

In nucleotides, the CDR3 is TGTGCCAGCAGAGGAGGGACAGGGAACTATGGCTACACCTTC. Its protein is CASRGGTGNYGYTF. V is TRBV2 and J is TRBJ1-2; 9 bases fit TRBD1. Germline assignment: CDR1 SNHLY and CDR2 FYNNEI. V lost 6 bases and J lost 2; bases outside the gene matches: 4. This CDR3 contains 14 residues.

This clone was observed a few times. This rearrangement joins TRBV30 to TRBJ2-5; TRBD1 is a possible D gene (5 bases). The ends were cut back, 3 bases at V and 0 bases at J, with 8 bases in the middle. The CDR3 is 13 amino acids. Germline V CDR1 and CDR2: GTSNPN, SVGIG (reference sequence). CDR3 nucleotide sequence: TGTGCCTGGAGGACAGCGTACCAAGAGACCCAGTACTTC. The encoded protein is CAWRTAYQETQYF.

V usage is TRBV19 and J usage is TRBJ2-3, with 8 nucleotides matching TRBD1. J lost 6 bases, V lost 5 bases, and 4 bases had no gene match. Germline CDR1 LNHDA, CDR2 SQIVND (reference sequence). The CDR3 spans 13 residues. CDR3 region: CASSRDRSDTQYF. The CDR3 DNA is TGTGCCAGTAGTCGGGACAGGTCGGATACGCAGTATTTT.

The chain combines TRBV7-2 with TRBJ1-6; TRBD1 aligns across 7 bases. The CDR3 contains 16 residues. Trimming at V came to 5 bases and at J to 5 bases, leaving 9 bases not matched to a gene. CDR1 is SGHTA, CDR2 FQGNSA, per germline. In DNA form, the CDR3 reads TGTGCCAGCAGCGCCACCGGGACAGTCAATAATTCACCCCTCCACTTT. Amino acids: CASSATGTVNNSPLHF. The full variable domain, in which reference TRBV7-2 and TRBJ1-6 provide the parts outside the CDR3, is GAGVSQSPSNKVTEKGKDVELRCDPISGHTALYWYRQSLGQGLEFLIYFQGNSAPDKSGLPSDRFSAERTGGSVSTLTIQRTQQEDSAVYLCASSATGTVNNSPLHFGNGTRLTVT.

The CDR3 is CASSPTGGGEKLFF. The CDR3 nucleotides read TGTGCCAGCAGCCCTACCGGGGGAGGTGAAAAACTGTTTTTT. V and J are TRBV7-9 and TRBJ1-4, with D perhaps TRBD1 (5 bases). The CDR3 sequence is 14 residues long. The ends were cut back, 5 bases at V and 7 bases at J, with 14 bases in the middle. The germline CDR1 and CDR2 sequences are SEHNR and FQNEAQ (reference sequence).

This clone was counted only a few times. The rearrangement links TRBV28 to TRBJ2-5, with 10 bases that match TRBD1. CDR1 and CDR2 from the germline V gene are MDHEN and SYDVKM. The ends lost 5 bases at V and 4 bases at J; junction bases unmatched: 10. There are 16 residues in the CDR3. The chain's CDR3 is CASSLNPGQGSETQYF. The CDR3 nucleotides read TGTGCCAGCAGTCTTAATCCGGGACAGGGGTCAGAGACCCAGTACTTC.

This clone was observed a handful of times. The V gene is TRBV5-6, the J gene TRBJ1-2; the D is unclear. Trimming took off 1 base at V and 4 bases at J, with 11 bases between the two ends. Germline-derived CDR1 and CDR2 are SGHDT and YYEEEE. The CDR3 runs 14 residues. CDR3 in amino acids: CASSLLGSPYGYTF. The CDR3 DNA reads TGTGCCAGCAGCTTGTTGGGCAGTCCCTATGGCTACACCTTC.

The chain combines TRBV12-2 with TRBJ1-1. TRBV12-2 is described as a pseudogene. The CDR3 spans 13 residues. For the CDR3, the DNA is TGTGCAAGTCGCTCCCTAGGTGACACTGAAGCTTTCTTT. It yields the protein CASRSLGDTEAFF.

J is TRBJ2-7 and V is TRBV4-2; TRBD1 aligns across 8 bases. The germline CDR1 and CDR2 sequences are LGHNA and YNFKEQ. Trimming cost V 0 bases and J 7 bases; bases outside gene matches: 14. This CDR3 region has 17 residues. CDR3: CASSQDRWAGGAQEQYF. For the CDR3, the DNA is TGTGCCAGCAGCCAAGATCGATGGGCAGGGGGCGCCCAGGAGCAGTACTTC.